Below are 24 T cell receptor beta chains sequenced from a single sample in a study of blood T cell repertoires in COVID-19. Sequencing was performed with immunoSEQ multiplex PCR; in TCRdb, only in-frame clones are kept and a portion is missing. The sample records around 180,000 clones, roughly nine tenths being singletons. Sequenced material: peripheral blood. The receptors originated from a man in his sixties with acute or convalescent COVID-19.

The rearrangement joins TRBV4-1 to TRBJ1-5; D ambiguous. Per the germline V gene, CDR1 is MGHRA and CDR2 is YSYEKL. V lost 1 base and J lost 0, with 7 bases in between. This CDR3 spans 15 amino acids. CDR3 amino acids: CASSQGPGSNQPQHF. The CDR3 DNA follows: TGCGCCAGCAGCCAAGGTCCGGGTAGCAATCAGCCCCAGCATTTT.

The V call is TRBV7-3, the J call TRBJ2-3; the match to TRBD1 covers 7 bases. The length of the CDR3 is 14 residues. The V and J ends lost 5 bases and 0 bases, in that order; junction bases with no gene match: 2. Germline V gene data show CDR1 as SGHTA and CDR2 as FQGTGA. The CDR3 DNA reads as TGTGCCAGCAGCATGGACAGGAGCACAGATACGCAGTATTTT. As protein: CASSMDRSTDTQYF.

This clone was picked up a small number of times. The V call is TRBV19, the J call TRBJ2-1; D is unresolved. Trimming cost V 2 bases and J 5 bases, with 10 bases left between them. The CDR3 spans 14 residues. Germline values: CDR1 LNHDA, CDR2 SQIVND (reference sequence). This CDR3 is CASSILSLNNEQFF. CDR3 sequence (DNA): TGTGCCAGTAGTATACTTAGCTTAAACAATGAGCAGTTCTTC.

The chain combines TRBV19 with TRBJ1-1; D remains ambiguous. V dropped 3 bases and J dropped 3 bases, with 8 bases sitting between them. The V gene's germline CDR1 is LNHDA and CDR2 SQIVND (reference sequence). The CDR3 has 13 amino acids. CDR3 protein: CASSIGGYTEAFF. As DNA, the CDR3 is TGTGCCAGTAGTATCGGAGGGTACACTGAAGCTTTCTTT.

The chain uses TRBV29-1 and TRBJ1-4; TRBD1 agrees at 10 bases. The junction had 6 bases not matched to a gene; V was cut back by 3 bases and J by 2 bases. This CDR3 has 16 amino acids. Germline V gene lookup returns CDR1 SQVTM and CDR2 ANQGSEA. The CDR3 sequence is CSVDTGTGVTNEKLFF. CDR3 in DNA: TGCAGCGTTGACACCGGGACAGGGGTTACTAATGAAAAACTGTTTTTT.

The gene calls are TRBV6-4 and TRBJ1-2; 7 positions agree with TRBD1. Germline CDR1 reads MRHNA; CDR2 reads SNTAGT. The J segment lost 6 bases and the V segment lost 6 bases, leaving 10 bases of the junction unmatched. The CDR3 totals 14 residues. The CDR3 loop is CASRGTGARDGYTF. The CDR3 DNA follows: TGTGCCAGCAGGGGCACAGGGGCGAGAGATGGCTACACCTTC.

This clone was seen more than once but under ten times. The J gene is TRBJ2-5, the V gene TRBV5-6; weak D call: TRBD2 (6 bases). The germline V gene has CDR1 SGHDT and CDR2 YYEEEE. Between the trimmed V and J ends, which lost 4 bases and 5 bases, there was a span of 21 bases. This CDR3 contains 16 residues. CDR3 in DNA: TGTGCCAGCAGCAAGGCCGGCCCGGTGGGAGGTGAGACCCAGTACTTC. This sequence encodes CASSKAGPVGGETQYF.

This sequence joins TRBV27 and TRBJ1-2; D remains ambiguous. The V gene's germline CDR1 is MNHEY and CDR2 SMNVEV (reference sequence). Trimming removed 0 bases from V and 4 bases from J, with 6 bases in between. The CDR3 consists of 13 residues. CDR3 in DNA: TGTGCCAGCAGTTTATCGATCGGCTATGGCTACACCTTC. This sequence encodes CASSLSIGYGYTF.

V and J are TRBV5-8 and TRBJ1-1; no firm D call. CDR3 size: 19 residues. CDR1 and CDR2 from the germline V gene are SGHTS and YDEGEE. Trimming shortened V by 4 bases and J by 0 bases, and 25 bases separated the two germline ends. This chain's CDR3 is CASSPVIRQTALLNTEAFF. Written as DNA, the CDR3 is TGTGCCAGCAGCCCAGTTATCCGACAAACGGCGTTATTGAACACTGAAGCTTTCTTT.

This clone was seen a few times. The rearrangement joins TRBV30 to TRBJ2-1, with 9 bases lining up with TRBD1. V shed 2 bases and J 6 bases; nucleotides not matched to a gene: 8. The CDR3 is 15 amino acids. Germline loops: CDR1 GTSNPN, CDR2 SVGIG (reference sequence). The CDR3 sequence is CAWSPRTGALNEQFF. As DNA, the CDR3 is TGTGCCTGGAGTCCCAGGACAGGGGCCCTCAATGAGCAGTTCTTC.

This chain links TRBV5-6 with TRBJ2-5; TRBD2 matches at 13 bases. CDR3 length equals 17 residues. Germline loops: CDR1 SGHDT, CDR2 YYEEEE. Trimming cost V 5 bases and J 5 bases; bases outside gene matches: 12. The CDR3 is CASSRTVGLAGVETQYF. CDR3 bases: TGTGCCAGCAGTCGAACGGTAGGACTAGCGGGAGTTGAGACCCAGTACTTC.

This sequence joins TRBV7-2 and TRBJ2-5; 8 nucleotides align to TRBD1. Germline CDR1 and CDR2: SGHTA and FQGNSA. This CDR3 has 15 amino acids. V was clipped by 3 bases and J by 7 bases; unmatched bases: 10. The CDR3 spells CASSFEGQALGTQYF. As DNA, the CDR3 is TGTGCCAGCAGCTTTGAGGGACAGGCCTTGGGGACCCAGTACTTC.

The chain is built from TRBV2 and TRBJ1-1; no clear D gene. V was trimmed by 3 bases and J by 4 bases, leaving 15 bases between them. In germline, CDR1 is SNHLY, CDR2 FYNNEI. The CDR3 contains 15 residues. CDR3: CASSEFRGESTEAFF. The CDR3 DNA sequence: TGTGCCAGCAGTGAGTTTCGGGGAGAGAGCACTGAAGCTTTCTTT.

The chain couples TRBV2 to TRBJ2-5, with 11 bases fitting TRBD1. This CDR3 has 13 residues. Trimming cost V 6 bases and J 6 bases; bases outside gene matches: 3. Germline lookup yields CDR1 SNHLY and CDR2 FYNNEI. CDR3 nucleotide sequence: TGTGCCAGCAGGGGACAGGGGGAAAAGACCCAGTACTTC. This translates into CASRGQGEKTQYF.

The chain uses TRBV4-3 and TRBJ1-2, with 8 bases aligning to TRBD1. This CDR3 has 15 amino acids. The V gene's germline CDR1 is LGHNA and CDR2 YSLEER. V shed 1 base and J 2 bases; nucleotides not matched to a gene: 3. CDR3 coding DNA: TGCGCCAGCAGCCAAGGGACAGGGTGGAACTATGGCTACACCTTC. Translated, it gives CASSQGTGWNYGYTF.

The chain is built from TRBV7-2 and TRBJ2-1; 14 positions agree with TRBD2. Trimming took 5 bases from V and 9 from J; bases not matched to a gene: 3. This CDR3 region has 14 residues. CDR1 is SGHTA and CDR2 is FQGNSA in the germline V gene. The CDR3 DNA follows: TGTGCCAGCAGCGGACTAGCGGGAGGAGGTGAGCAGTTCTTC. Protein sequence: CASSGLAGGGEQFF.

The rearrangement uses TRBV6-1 and TRBJ2-1; 9 bases match TRBD2. This CDR3 region has 14 residues. In germline, CDR1 is MNHNS, CDR2 SASEGT. With V trimmed by 8 bases and J by 1 base, 3 bases remained unmatched. Here the CDR3 reads CASRLADSYNEQFF. The CDR3 DNA reads TGTGCCAGCCGACTAGCGGATTCCTACAATGAGCAGTTCTTC.

CDR3 loop: CASSLTGQGWDPSKNIQYF. The CDR3 nucleotides read TGTGCCAGCAGTTTAACGGGACAAGGATGGGATCCTTCCAAAAACATTCAGTACTTC. This chain uses TRBV27 with TRBJ2-4, with a possible D match to TRBD1 (6 bases). Germline V lookup: CDR1 MNHEY, CDR2 SMNVEV (reference sequence). V was pared by 2 bases and J by 2 bases, with 22 bases between. This CDR3 spans 19 amino acids.

The chain uses TRBV12-3 or TRBV12-4 and TRBJ1-1, with unresolved D. The CDR3 has 11 residues. V gave up 3 bases and J gave up 8 bases, with 7 bases separating them. Written as DNA, the CDR3 is TGTGCCAGCAGTTTTACAGAGGAAGCTTTCTTT. This sequence encodes CASSFTEEAFF.

The chain joins TRBV6-1 to TRBJ1-2; a possible D gene is TRBD1 (5 bases). In germline, CDR1 is MNHNS, CDR2 SASEGT. Trimming cost V 3 bases and J 4 bases, with 12 bases left between them. The CDR3 totals 14 residues. The CDR3 is CASSDPRVGYGYTF. DNA of the CDR3: TGTGCCAGCAGTGACCCCAGGGTGGGCTATGGCTACACCTTC.

The CDR3 DNA reads TGTGCCACCAGTGACAAGCGGACGAGCTCCTACAATGAGCAGTTCTTC. Encoded protein: CATSDKRTSSYNEQFF. The chain employs TRBV24-1 and TRBJ2-1; a possible D gene is TRBD2 (5 bases). The CDR3 runs 16 residues. Germline lookup yields CDR1 KGHDR and CDR2 SFDVKD. Trimming removed 4 bases from V and 0 bases from J, with 12 bases in between.

The V and J genes are TRBV5-1 and TRBJ2-2; D is unresolved. Trimming shortened V by 3 bases and J by 4 bases, and 7 bases separated the two germline ends. From germline, CDR1 is SGHRS and CDR2 YFSETQ. The CDR3 is 13 amino acids. Written as DNA, the CDR3 is TGCGCCAGCAGCTACGGTGCCACCGGGGAGCTGTTTTTT. This sequence encodes CASSYGATGELFF.

This chain joins TRBV19 and TRBJ1-1; D remains ambiguous. CDR1 and CDR2 from the germline V gene are LNHDA and SQIVND (reference sequence). This CDR3 region has 14 residues. Trimming removed 2 bases at V and 4 bases at J, with 11 bases between. CDR3 DNA sequence: TGTGCCAGTAGTATATGGGTAGGCGGCACTGAAGCTTTCTTT. It specifies CASSIWVGGTEAFF.

This sequence joins TRBV6-5 and TRBJ2-5; possible D gene TRBD1, 6 bases. Germline loops: CDR1 MNHEY, CDR2 SVGAGI. CDR3 length: 14 residues. Trimming took 2 bases from V and 5 from J, leaving 12 bases between them. The CDR3 region has the DNA TGTGCCAGCAGTTACCCCGGGCAGGGGGAGACCCAGTACTTC. Its protein is CASSYPGQGETQYF.